This paragraph covers one TCR beta chain sequence. The CDR3 consists of 15 residues. J lost 2 bases, V lost 8 bases, and 12 bases had no gene match. The germline V gene encodes CDR1 GTSNPN and CDR2 SVGIG (reference sequence). This entry comes from a study of technical replicates of blood from a handful of donors. Sequenced by immunoSEQ multiplex PCR; TCRdb stores in-frame clones only, minus some. This table has about 82,000 clones, under 96% appearing once. Sequenced material: T cells isolated from PBMCs. The clonotype comes from a human donor in good health. The rearrangement joins TRBV30 to TRBJ2-1; TRBD2 agrees at 7 bases. CDR3 nucleotides: TGTGCCCAGAGGTCGGGGGAGGGCGCCTACAATGAGCAGTTCTTC. It codes for CAQRSGEGAYNEQFF.